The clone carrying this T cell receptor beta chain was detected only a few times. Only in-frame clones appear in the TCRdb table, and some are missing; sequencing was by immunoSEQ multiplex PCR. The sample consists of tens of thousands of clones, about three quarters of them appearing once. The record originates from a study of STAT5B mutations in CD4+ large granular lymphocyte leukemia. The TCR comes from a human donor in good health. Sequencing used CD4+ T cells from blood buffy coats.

CDR3 sequence (DNA): TGTGCCAGTAGTATGGGGACACTGCTCGAGCAGTACTTC. Its protein product is CASSMGTLLEQYF. The chain recombines TRBV19 with TRBJ2-7; maybe TRBD1 (6 bases). From germline, CDR1 is LNHDA and CDR2 SQIVND (reference sequence). The CDR3 is 13 residues long. The V end lost 3 bases, the J end lost 6 bases, and 12 bases lay between the germline ends.